What follows are 26 T cell receptor beta chains derived from one specimen sequenced in a study of cytomegalovirus exposure and HLA in healthy donors. Sequenced by immunoSEQ multiplex PCR; TCRdb stores in-frame clones only, minus some. The table shows over 200,000 clones, with less than 90% occurring only once. Sequenced sample: PBMCs. The receptors originated from a woman aged 18-29 years in good health and CMV-seronegative.

The chain combines TRBV2 with TRBJ2-3; tentative D call: TRBD2 (6 bases). The CDR3 extends over 18 amino acids. CDR1 SNHLY and CDR2 FYNNEI come from the germline V gene. V lost 3 bases to trimming and J lost 0 bases, with 19 bases between them. Here the CDR3 reads CASSDRGGSAGSTDTQYF. For the CDR3, the DNA is TGTGCCAGCAGTGATCGCGGAGGGTCGGCGGGGAGCACAGATACGCAGTATTTT.

The genes are TRBV2 and TRBJ1-5; D is unclear. Deletions cut 2 bases from V and 9 bases from J, with 11 bases between. From germline, CDR1 is SNHLY and CDR2 FYNNEI. CDR3 length equals 13 residues. The CDR3 reads CASSERQAGPQHF. The DNA of the CDR3 is TGTGCCAGCAGTGAACGGCAGGCTGGGCCCCAGCATTTT.

The chain has TRBV6-6 and TRBJ2-5; D may match TRBD1 or TRBD2 (6 bases each). The CDR3 runs to 13 residues. Germline V gene data show CDR1 as MNHNY and CDR2 as SVGAGI (reference sequence). Trimming removed 6 bases from V and 5 bases from J, with 13 bases in between. CDR3 coding DNA: TGTGCCAGCAGGGGGGCGGGGAGGGAGACCCAGTACTTC. Translated: CASRGAGRETQYF.

The chain has TRBV28 and TRBJ1-1, with D possibly matching TRBD1 (5 bases). The CDR3 contains 14 residues. Germline V gene data show CDR1 as MDHEN and CDR2 as SYDVKM. Trimming cost V 7 bases and J 5 bases, with 17 bases left between them. CDR3 DNA sequence: TGTGCCAGCATTTCTGGGGGGGTAGGGACTGAAGCTTTCTTT. Translation gives CASISGGVGTEAFF.

This clone was observed a handful of times. The rearrangement uses TRBV6-6 and TRBJ2-3; D is uncertain. The CDR3 totals 11 residues. Trimming removed 5 bases from V and 5 bases from J, with 5 bases in between. Looked up from germline, CDR1 is MNHNY and CDR2 is SVGAGI (reference sequence). CDR3 nucleotides: TGTGCCAGCAGTACTGGAGATACGCAGTATTTT. Translating it yields CASSTGDTQYF.

This clone was seen just once. The rearrangement joins TRBV28 to TRBJ2-7, with TRBD1 identical over 7 bases. The germline gives CDR1 MDHEN, CDR2 SYDVKM. This CDR3 spans 13 amino acids. The V gene end was trimmed by 5 bases and the J gene end by 5 bases; junction bases not matched to a gene: 6. The CDR3 sequence: CASSPQGSDEQYF. For the CDR3, the DNA is TGTGCCAGCAGTCCACAGGGGAGCGACGAGCAGTACTTC. The complete variable domain, with remaining parts taken from reference TRBV28 and TRBJ2-7, reads DVKVTQSSRYLVKRTGEKVFLECVQDMDHENMFWYRQDPGLGLRLIYFSYDVKMKEKGDIPEGYSVSREKKERFSLILESASTNQTSMYLCASSPQGSDEQYFGPGTRLTVT.

The chain uses TRBV5-1 and TRBJ1-6; D possibly corresponds to TRBD1 (6 bases). CDR1 is SGHRS and CDR2 is YFSETQ in the germline V gene. V lost 5 bases to trimming and J lost 4 bases, with 13 bases between them. The length of the CDR3 is 15 residues. The chain's CDR3 is CASSEGGIYNSPLHF. The CDR3 DNA is TGCGCCAGCAGTGAGGGGGGGATTTATAATTCACCCCTCCACTTT.

This chain uses TRBV6-4 with TRBJ2-3; TRBD2 aligns across 11 bases. With 5 bases clipped from V and 0 bases from J, the junction kept 1 base outside the gene matches. This CDR3 is 15 amino acids long. Germline V gene sequence: CDR1 MRHNA, CDR2 SNTAGT. The CDR3 bases are TGTGCCAGCAGTTTAGCGGGAGGGAGCACAGATACGCAGTATTTT. Protein sequence: CASSLAGGSTDTQYF.

The rearrangement links TRBV7-8 to TRBJ2-7, with D possibly being TRBD1 or TRBD2 (5 bases each). V dropped 3 bases and J dropped 2 bases, with 11 bases sitting between them. CDR1 and CDR2 from the germline V gene are SGHVS and FQNEAQ. This CDR3 is 14 amino acids long. The CDR3 sequence is CASSFGTSPYEQYF. CDR3 bases: TGTGCCAGCAGCTTCGGGACCTCGCCCTACGAGCAGTACTTC.

This chain uses TRBV2 with TRBJ1-5; D unclear. The germline V and J ends were trimmed by 4 bases and 3 bases, with 10 bases remaining between them. The CDR3 spans 14 residues. Germline CDR1 is SNHLY and CDR2 is FYNNEI. The CDR3 protein is CASSGTELNQPQHF. CDR3 sequence (DNA): TGTGCCAGCAGTGGGACGGAACTCAATCAGCCCCAGCATTTT.

The V and J genes are TRBV7-8 and TRBJ1-1, with D perhaps TRBD1 (6 bases). Germline values: CDR1 SGHVS, CDR2 FQNEAQ. V lost 4 bases to trimming and J lost 4 bases, with 16 bases between them. The length of the CDR3 is 15 residues. The CDR3 loop reads CASSSPGALATEAFF. For the CDR3, the DNA is TGTGCCAGCAGCTCCCCAGGGGCCCTCGCCACTGAAGCTTTCTTT.

This CDR3 is CASSEQRANYGYTF. Written as DNA, the CDR3 is TGTGCCAGCAGTGAACAACGAGCTAACTATGGCTACACCTTC. The genes are TRBV2 and TRBJ1-2; D is ambiguous. Germline V gene lookup returns CDR1 SNHLY and CDR2 FYNNEI. V was pared by 2 bases and J by 0 bases, with 7 bases between. The CDR3 is made up of 14 amino acids. Complete variable domain (other parts from reference TRBV2 and TRBJ1-2): EPEVTQTPSHQVTQMGQEVILRCVPISNHLYFYWYRQILGQKVEFLVSFYNNEISEKSEIFDDQFSVERPDGSNFTLKIRSTKLEDSAMYFCASSEQRANYGYTFGSGTRLTVV.

As DNA, the CDR3 is TGTGCCTGGAGTGTAAAGGGCGGACAGGCCGTGATGAGCGAGCAGTACTTC. Translation: CAWSVKGGQAVMSEQYF. V and J are TRBV30 and TRBJ2-7; TRBD1 matches at 7 bases. The CDR3 contains 17 residues. The germline V gene has CDR1 GTSNPN and CDR2 SVGIG (reference sequence). Trimming removed 0 bases from V and 6 bases from J; junction bases left unmatched: 17.

This clone was detected many times. The sample holds other DNA sequences that translate to the same CDR3. This chain links TRBV30 with TRBJ1-5; D is undetermined. Trimming cost V 0 bases and J 6 bases, with 6 bases left between them. CDR3 length equals 12 residues. The germline CDR1 and CDR2 sequences are GTSNPN and SVGIG (reference sequence). CDR3 in DNA: TGTGCCTGGAGTGTACGGGGTCAGCCCCAGCATTTT. Amino acids: CAWSVRGQPQHF.

This sequence joins TRBV5-1 and TRBJ1-1, with a weak D call TRBD1 (6 bases). There are 14 residues in the CDR3. Germline lookup yields CDR1 SGHRS and CDR2 YFSETQ. Trimming stripped 4 bases from V and 0 bases from J, with 10 bases between. The CDR3 region has the DNA TGCGCCAGCAGCGCGGACAGCATGAACACTGAAGCTTTCTTT. Translated: CASSADSMNTEAFF.

A few counts support this clone. The V and J genes are TRBV7-8 and TRBJ2-7; 13 bases are a match to TRBD2. The CDR3 totals 15 residues. Per germline, CDR1 SGHVS and CDR2 FQNEAQ. Trimming cost V 2 bases and J 3 bases; bases outside gene matches: 1. The CDR3 DNA reads as TGTGCCAGCAGCTTAAGGACTAGCGGGAGCTACGAGCAGTACTTC. Amino acids: CASSLRTSGSYEQYF. The full variable domain, rest sourced from reference TRBV7-8 and TRBJ2-7, is GAGVSQSPRYKVAKRGQDVALRCDPISGHVSLFWYQQALGQGPEFLTYFQNEAQLDKSGLPSDRFFAERPEGSVSTLKIQRTQQEDSAVYLCASSLRTSGSYEQYFGPGTRLTVT.

The chain has TRBV27 and TRBJ2-7; D unclear. Trimming took off 3 bases at V and 6 bases at J, with 15 bases between the two ends. The CDR3 extends over 14 amino acids. Germline V gene lookup returns CDR1 MNHEY and CDR2 SMNVEV (reference sequence). CDR3 nucleotides: TGTGCCAGCAGTTTTGGTAGGGAACTTCCCGAGCAGTACTTC. It encodes CASSFGRELPEQYF.

The chain links TRBV11-2 to TRBJ2-3; 8 bases align to TRBD2. The germline CDR1 and CDR2 sequences are SGHAT and FQNNGV. With 4 bases clipped from V and 2 bases from J, the junction kept 8 bases outside the gene matches. The CDR3 has 16 residues. CDR3 sequence (DNA): TGTGCCAGCAGCTCCCCCCGGGGGGGCCTCACAGATACGCAGTATTTT. This gives the protein CASSSPRGGLTDTQYF.

The chain recombines TRBV4-1 with TRBJ2-2, with D unclear. CDR3 length: 14 residues. Germline V gene data show CDR1 as MGHRA and CDR2 as YSYEKL. V lost 1 base to trimming and J lost 1 base, with 4 bases between them. The CDR3 coding sequence is TGCGCCAGCAGCCAAGGACAGAACACCGGGGAGCTGTTTTTT. Its protein is CASSQGQNTGELFF.

This chain links TRBV30 with TRBJ1-2; D not certain. Trimming removed 3 bases at V and 1 base at J, with 15 bases between. The germline V gene encodes CDR1 GTSNPN and CDR2 SVGIG (reference sequence). There are 15 residues in the CDR3. CDR3 nucleotides: TGTGCCTGGAGCCCCGGGCGGGTATTTAACTATGGCTACACCTTC. Protein sequence: CAWSPGRVFNYGYTF.

The chain links TRBV14 to TRBJ1-1; D remains unclear. V gave up 0 bases and J gave up 5 bases, with 10 bases separating them. This CDR3 has 14 amino acids. Germline loops: CDR1 SGHDN, CDR2 FVKESK. In DNA form, the CDR3 reads TGTGCCAGCAGCCAAGAGGTCCCGGGGACTGAAGCTTTCTTT. Protein product: CASSQEVPGTEAFF.

The genes are TRBV5-6 and TRBJ1-2; 8 bases are a match to TRBD1. V was pared by 4 bases and J by 6 bases, with 5 bases of the junction left unmatched. This CDR3 is built from 13 residues. Germline CDR1 reads SGHDT; CDR2 reads YYEEEE. The CDR3 loop reads CASSKAGQDGYTF. The CDR3 region has the DNA TGTGCCAGCAGCAAAGCGGGACAGGATGGCTACACCTTC.

The chain carries TRBV2 and TRBJ1-1, with D maybe TRBD1 (6 bases). V lost 7 bases, J lost 5 bases, and 20 bases lay in between. CDR1 and CDR2 (germline): SNHLY, FYNNEI. This CDR3 comprises 15 residues. This chain's CDR3 is CASKVIPGAGTEAFF. The CDR3, as DNA: TGTGCCAGCAAAGTAATACCAGGGGCTGGGACTGAAGCTTTCTTT.

The chain carries TRBV27 and TRBJ1-5; D is perhaps TRBD1 (5 bases). Trimming shortened V by 4 bases and J by 2 bases, and 9 bases separated the two germline ends. This CDR3 spans 14 amino acids. The germline CDR1 and CDR2 sequences are MNHEY and SMNVEV (reference sequence). Here the CDR3 reads CASSSRVGNQPQHF. In nucleotides, the CDR3 is TGTGCCAGCAGTTCCAGGGTTGGCAATCAGCCCCAGCATTTT.

The sample holds one count of this clone. The J gene is TRBJ1-5, the V gene TRBV10-3, with 9 bases matching TRBD1. The CDR3 length is 16 residues. The germline V gene has CDR1 ENHRY and CDR2 SYGVKD. V lost 2 bases, J lost 0 bases, and 2 bases stayed unmatched. CDR3: CAISEMGQGSNQPQHF. The CDR3 nucleotides read TGTGCCATCAGTGAGATGGGACAGGGTAGCAATCAGCCCCAGCATTTT.

J is TRBJ1-1 and V is TRBV30; unclear D gene. The CDR3 has 14 amino acids. CDR1 and CDR2 (germline): GTSNPN, SVGIG (reference sequence). V was pared by 3 bases and J by 2 bases, with 13 bases between. CDR3 nucleotides: TGTGCCTGGAGGGTCCGGGGTTATAACACTGAAGCTTTCTTT. Amino acids: CAWRVRGYNTEAFF.